This note documents a single T cell receptor (beta chain) sequence. This clonotype has ten or more counts. Its antigen target is currently unknown. No base quality values were provided; no much bigger clone lies one nucleotide off. This sample was taken from a study of regulatory T cells in long-lasting Graves disease (dated by TCRdb to the early 2020s). Looking at the study overall: Persistent Graves' disease meant more than 5 years of antithyroid drug treatment with TSH receptor autoantibodies that stayed positive. Patients with persistent Graves' disease were compared with patients with newly diagnosed Graves' disease using TCR sequencing and RNA sequencing of peripheral blood. Antithyroid drugs had been taken for 8.5 to 11 years on average by persistent Graves' disease patients in the clinical cohort. A total of about 33 samples underwent TCR sequencing, from roughly 13 patients with persistent Graves' disease and 20 or so patients with newly diagnosed Graves' disease. The study was registered as a clinical trial and conducted in China. Study-wide conclusions, independent of this receptor: Sequencing and analysis were limited to the TCR beta chain. A larger number of public clonotypes was shared among persistent patients (2,741) than among newly diagnosed patients (around 970). TRBV28, TRBJ1-2 and TRBJ2-5 were preferentially used in persistent disease, while TRBV20-1 and TRBJ2-1 were favored in newly diagnosed disease. Because the primary lesion, thyroid tissue, could not be accessed, the study looked at peripheral blood alone. The authors acknowledged the small sample size as a limitation that may reduce accuracy. Compared with newly diagnosed patients, persistent Graves' disease patients had lower TCR Shannon entropy and fewer highly expanded clones, which suggests clonal expansion.

V sheds 1 base and J sheds 7 bases, leaving 13 bases between their ends. Reading the germline V gene gives CDR1 MNHNS and CDR2 SASEGT. The CDR3 contains 15 residues, cysteine and phenylalanine counted. The CDR3 DNA has 45 bases and is translated from base 1. The library was obtained by multiplex PCR. The data were produced on an Illumina HiSeq 4000. TCR beta libraries were built with iRepertoire HTBI primers and Arm-PCR amplification of CDR3 regions. Before sequencing, the PCR products went through gel purification. As for the authors' bioinformatics: Across samples, about 64 TRBV and 12 to 15 TRBJ segments were identified and used for gene usage analysis of CDR3 amino acid clonotypes. Filtered high-quality paired reads were merged into contigs using COPE and FqMerger. BLAST was used to align contigs to IMGT TRBV, TRBD and TRBJ reference genes, and CDR3 was defined according to IMGT. Highly expanded clones were defined as clonotypes with a frequency above 0.1%. Shannon entropy was used to measure repertoire diversity, and the Gini coefficient was used to measure V-J evenness. A clonotype was considered public if more than one individual shared it. TCRdb trimmed public reads at Q25 via fastp, called clones via MiXCR and kept in-frame beta chains. CDR3 protein sequences are deduplicated, and each keeps its most common genes and DNA. What appears here as the V and J calls and clone size reflects TCRdb's work, not the paper's. In all, the sample holds some 440,000 distinct CDR3 sequences, and less than 25% of those were seen once. Jointly, the top ten make up less than 9% of the sample.

What this sample's time point label stands for: persistent/refractory GD, antithyroid drugs over 5 years with positive TRAb. RNA was extracted from PBMCs in TRIzol for both TCR sequencing and RNA sequencing. Graves' disease was diagnosed according to American Thyroid Association guidelines. Patients for the study were recruited at an endocrinology department in Xi'an, China. From each patient, approximately 9.9 milliliters of peripheral blood was collected into an EDTA anticoagulant tube. Ficoll Paque Plus density gradient separation was used to isolate PBMCs, and no further T cell sorting was done. An Agilent 2100 Bioanalyzer and agarose gel were used to check RNA quality, while a NanoDrop 2000 measured RNA concentration.

The source was peripheral blood mononuclear cells (PBMCs), collected when the disease was refractory, from a patient treated with antithyroid drugs. The sequence links TRBV6-1 to TRBJ1-4, and TRBD1 may be the D gene, going by 6 matching bases. The origin of this receptor is a female donor with Graves disease. Here is the DNA: TGTGCCAGCAGTGAAGGACCGGCCAGGGGTGAAAAACTGTTTTTT. It specifies CASSEGPARGEKLFF.